The clone carrying this T cell receptor beta chain was observed many times. These data are taken from a study of human T cells and chemical hapten exposure. About the research overall: Predominantly women, the patients had alopecia areata, totalis or universalis.

CDR3 size: 14 residues. With V trimmed by 6 bases and J by 7 bases, 11 bases remained unmatched. CDR1 is SQVTM, CDR2 ANQGSEA, per germline. The time point denotes: patch test 1, 2 weeks after DPC sensitization. Regarding treatment: therapeutic diphenylcyclopropenone sensitization with weekly scalp DPC. Samples of blood were obtained prior to the application of each patch test. Sequencing started from total RNA isolated from unfractionated whole blood. Library construction involved attaching unique molecular identifiers to individual cDNA molecules, which allowed quantitative, reproducible TCR counting. TCRdb itself ran the RACE reads through MiXCR, one entry per CDR3 protein. This table holds about 360,000 distinct CDR3 sequences, around 5% found once.

The TCR sequence derives from a woman aged 50 to 65 with alopecia areata. Some clones in this sample may be carry-over from other donors' samples. This chain links TRBV29-1 with TRBJ2-3, with 9 positions matching TRBD1. The specimen was whole blood, collected in connection with sensitization to the hapten diphenylcyclopropenone (DPC). Written as DNA, the CDR3 is TGCAGCGTGGAGACCGGGACAGGGACAAATACGCAGTATTTT. Protein product: CSVETGTGTNTQYF.